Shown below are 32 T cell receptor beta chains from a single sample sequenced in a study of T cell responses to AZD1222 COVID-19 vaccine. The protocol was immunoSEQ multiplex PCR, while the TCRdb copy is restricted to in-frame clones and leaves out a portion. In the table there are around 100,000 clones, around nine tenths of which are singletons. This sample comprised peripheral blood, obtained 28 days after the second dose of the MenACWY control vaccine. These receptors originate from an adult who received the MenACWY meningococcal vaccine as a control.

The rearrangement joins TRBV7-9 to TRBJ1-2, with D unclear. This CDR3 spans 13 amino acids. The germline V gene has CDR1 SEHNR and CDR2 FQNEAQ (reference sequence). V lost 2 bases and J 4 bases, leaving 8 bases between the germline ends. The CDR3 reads CASSLLVGYGYTF. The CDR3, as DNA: TGTGCCAGCAGCTTACTCGTCGGCTATGGCTACACCTTC.

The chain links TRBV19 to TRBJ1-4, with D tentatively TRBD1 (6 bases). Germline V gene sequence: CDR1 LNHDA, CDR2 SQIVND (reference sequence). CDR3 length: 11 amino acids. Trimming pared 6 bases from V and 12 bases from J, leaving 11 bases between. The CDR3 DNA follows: TGTGCCAGTAGCTTCCCAGGGGAACTGTTTTTT. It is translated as CASSFPGELFF.

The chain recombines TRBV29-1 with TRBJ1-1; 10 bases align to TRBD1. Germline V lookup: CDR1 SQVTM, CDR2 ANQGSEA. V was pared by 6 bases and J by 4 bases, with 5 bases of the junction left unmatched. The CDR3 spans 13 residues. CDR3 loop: CSVAGTGATEAFF. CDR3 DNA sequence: TGCAGCGTCGCCGGGACAGGGGCCACTGAAGCTTTCTTT.

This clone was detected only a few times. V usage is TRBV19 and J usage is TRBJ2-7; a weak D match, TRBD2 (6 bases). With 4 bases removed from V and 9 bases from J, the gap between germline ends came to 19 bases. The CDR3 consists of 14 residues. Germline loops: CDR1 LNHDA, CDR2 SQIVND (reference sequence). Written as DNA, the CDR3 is TGTGCCAGTAGTAATACAGCCAAGAGTAGCGGGCAGTACTTC. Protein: CASSNTAKSSGQYF. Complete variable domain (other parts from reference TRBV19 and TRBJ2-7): DGGITQSPKYLFRKEGQNVTLSCEQNLNHDAMYWYRQDPGQGLRLIYYSQIVNDFQKGDIAEGYSVSREKKESFPLTVTSAQKNPTAFYLCASSNTAKSSGQYFGPGTRLTVT.

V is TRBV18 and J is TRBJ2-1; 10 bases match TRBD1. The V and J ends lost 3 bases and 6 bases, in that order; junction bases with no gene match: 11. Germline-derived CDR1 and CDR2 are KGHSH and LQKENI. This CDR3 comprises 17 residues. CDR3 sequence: CASSPLLGTGEANEQFF. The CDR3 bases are TGTGCCAGCTCACCCCTCCTTGGGACAGGGGAGGCCAATGAGCAGTTCTTC.

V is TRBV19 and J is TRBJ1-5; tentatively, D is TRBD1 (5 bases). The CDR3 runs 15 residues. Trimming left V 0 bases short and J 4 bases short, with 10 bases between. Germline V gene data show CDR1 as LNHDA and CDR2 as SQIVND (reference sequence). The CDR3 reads CASSIDRGKNQPQHF. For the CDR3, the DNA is TGTGCCAGTAGTATAGATAGGGGCAAGAATCAGCCCCAGCATTTT.

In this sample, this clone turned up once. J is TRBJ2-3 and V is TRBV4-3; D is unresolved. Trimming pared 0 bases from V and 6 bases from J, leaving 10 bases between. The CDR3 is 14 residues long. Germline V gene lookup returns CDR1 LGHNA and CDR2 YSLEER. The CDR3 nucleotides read TGCGCCAGCAGCCAAGATGTAACGGCCGATACGCAGTATTTT. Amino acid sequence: CASSQDVTADTQYF.

The CDR3 here is CASSEPGDNEQFF. The CDR3 DNA reads TGTGCCAGCAGTGAACCGGGAGACAATGAGCAGTTCTTC. The chain has TRBV25-1 and TRBJ2-1; TRBD2 might be the D (6 bases). The V and J ends lost 2 bases and 5 bases respectively, with 7 bases between them. There are 13 residues in the CDR3. Germline lookup yields CDR1 MGHDK and CDR2 SYGVNS.

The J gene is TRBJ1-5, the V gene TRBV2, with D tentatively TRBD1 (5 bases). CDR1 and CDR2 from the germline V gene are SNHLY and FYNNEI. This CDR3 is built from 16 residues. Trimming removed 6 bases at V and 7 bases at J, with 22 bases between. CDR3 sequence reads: CASSPEGTRARQPQHF. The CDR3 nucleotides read TGTGCCAGCAGCCCAGAGGGAACCAGGGCGCGCCAGCCCCAGCATTTT.

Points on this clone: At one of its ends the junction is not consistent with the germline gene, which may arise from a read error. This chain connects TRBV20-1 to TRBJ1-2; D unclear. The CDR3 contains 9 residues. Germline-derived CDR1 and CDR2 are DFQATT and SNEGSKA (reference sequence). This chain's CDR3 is CSAENEALF. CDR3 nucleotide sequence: TGCAGTGCGGAGAATGAAGCCCTCTTC.

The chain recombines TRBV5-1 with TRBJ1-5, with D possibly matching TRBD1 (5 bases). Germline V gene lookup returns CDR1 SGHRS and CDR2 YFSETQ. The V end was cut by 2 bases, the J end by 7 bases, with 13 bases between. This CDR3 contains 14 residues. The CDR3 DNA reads TGCGCCAGCAGCTTTTCAGGGAGTGGGCAGCCCCAGCATTTT. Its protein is CASSFSGSGQPQHF.

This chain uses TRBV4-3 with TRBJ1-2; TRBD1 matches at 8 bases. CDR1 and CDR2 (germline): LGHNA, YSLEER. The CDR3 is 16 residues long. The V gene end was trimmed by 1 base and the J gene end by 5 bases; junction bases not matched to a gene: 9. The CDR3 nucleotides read TGCGCCAGCAGCCAAGCCCAGGGGGCGCGGGGTTATGGCTACACCTTC. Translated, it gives CASSQAQGARGYGYTF.

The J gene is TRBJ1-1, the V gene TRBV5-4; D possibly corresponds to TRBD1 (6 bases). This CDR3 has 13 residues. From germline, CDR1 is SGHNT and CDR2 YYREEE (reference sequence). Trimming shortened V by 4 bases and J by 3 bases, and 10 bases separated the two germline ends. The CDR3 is CASSRDTYTEAFF. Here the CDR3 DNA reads TGTGCCAGCAGCCGGGACACTTACACTGAAGCTTTCTTT.

The CDR3 spells CASSLTSGGADNEQFF. DNA for the CDR3: TGCGCCAGCAGCTTAACGAGCGGGGGAGCTGACAATGAGCAGTTCTTC. This chain uses TRBV5-1 with TRBJ2-1, with 8 bases lining up with TRBD2. The CDR3 has 16 amino acids. The germline gives CDR1 SGHRS, CDR2 YFSETQ. Trimming at V came to 2 bases and at J to 5 bases, leaving 9 bases not matched to a gene.

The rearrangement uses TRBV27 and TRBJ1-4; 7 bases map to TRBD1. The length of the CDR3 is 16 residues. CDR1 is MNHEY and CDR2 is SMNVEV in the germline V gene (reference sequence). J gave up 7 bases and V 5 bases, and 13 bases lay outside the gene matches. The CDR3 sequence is CASSPTSGGSAEKLFF. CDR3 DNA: TGTGCCAGCAGTCCTACCTCAGGGGGATCGGCTGAAAAACTGTTTTTT.

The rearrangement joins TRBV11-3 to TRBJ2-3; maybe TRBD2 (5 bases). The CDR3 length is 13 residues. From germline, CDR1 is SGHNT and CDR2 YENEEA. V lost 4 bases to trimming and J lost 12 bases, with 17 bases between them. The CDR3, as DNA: TGTGCCAGCAGCTCCATGGGAGCGACCCGACAGTATTTT. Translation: CASSSMGATRQYF.

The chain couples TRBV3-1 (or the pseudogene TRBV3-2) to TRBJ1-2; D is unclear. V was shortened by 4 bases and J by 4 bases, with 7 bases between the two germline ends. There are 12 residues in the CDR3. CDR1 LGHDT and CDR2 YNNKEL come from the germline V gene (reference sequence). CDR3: CASSLRTYGYTF. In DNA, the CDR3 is TGTGCCAGCAGCCTTCGGACCTATGGCTACACCTTC.

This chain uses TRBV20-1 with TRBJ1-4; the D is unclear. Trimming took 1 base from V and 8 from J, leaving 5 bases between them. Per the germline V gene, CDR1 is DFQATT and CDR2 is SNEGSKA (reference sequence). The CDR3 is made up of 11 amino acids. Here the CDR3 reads CSARGAEKLFF. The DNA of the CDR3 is TGCAGTGCTAGAGGTGCAGAAAAACTGTTTTTT.

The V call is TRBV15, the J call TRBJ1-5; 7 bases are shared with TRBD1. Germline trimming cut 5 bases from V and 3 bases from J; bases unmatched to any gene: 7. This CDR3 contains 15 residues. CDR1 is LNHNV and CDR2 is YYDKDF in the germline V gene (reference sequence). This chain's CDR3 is CATSEGDSLNQPQHF. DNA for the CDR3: TGTGCCACCAGCGAGGGGGACAGCCTCAATCAGCCCCAGCATTTT.

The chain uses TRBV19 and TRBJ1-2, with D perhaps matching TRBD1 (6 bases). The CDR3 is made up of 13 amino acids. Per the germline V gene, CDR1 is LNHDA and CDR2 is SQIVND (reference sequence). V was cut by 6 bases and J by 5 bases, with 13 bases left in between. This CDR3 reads CASRSDRRYGYTF. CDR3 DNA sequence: TGTGCCAGTAGGTCGGACAGACGTTATGGCTACACCTTC.

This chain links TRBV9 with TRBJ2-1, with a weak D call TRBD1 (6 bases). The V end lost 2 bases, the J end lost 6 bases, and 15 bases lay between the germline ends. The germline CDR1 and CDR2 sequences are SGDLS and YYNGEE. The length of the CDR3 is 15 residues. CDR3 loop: CASSVGGLRANEQFF. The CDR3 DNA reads TGTGCCAGCAGCGTTGGGGGCCTGAGGGCCAATGAGCAGTTCTTC.

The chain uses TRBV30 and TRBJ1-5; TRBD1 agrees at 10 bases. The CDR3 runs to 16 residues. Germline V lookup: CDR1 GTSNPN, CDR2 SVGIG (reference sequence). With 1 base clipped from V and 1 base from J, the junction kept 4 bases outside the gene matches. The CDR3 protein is CAWSADRGASNQPQHF. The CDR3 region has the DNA TGTGCCTGGAGTGCGGACAGGGGGGCGAGCAATCAGCCCCAGCATTTT.

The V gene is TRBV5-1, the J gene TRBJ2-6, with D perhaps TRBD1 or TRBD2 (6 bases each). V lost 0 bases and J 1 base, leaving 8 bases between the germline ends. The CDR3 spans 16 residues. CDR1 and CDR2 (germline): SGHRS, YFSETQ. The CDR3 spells CASSLAGASGANVLTF. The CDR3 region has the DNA TGCGCCAGCAGCTTGGCGGGGGCGTCTGGGGCCAACGTCCTGACTTTC.

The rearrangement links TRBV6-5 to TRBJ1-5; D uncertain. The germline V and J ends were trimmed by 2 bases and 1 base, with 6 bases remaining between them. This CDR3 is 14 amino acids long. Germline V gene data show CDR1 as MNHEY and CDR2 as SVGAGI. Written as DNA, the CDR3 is TGTGCCAGCAGTTACGGGCGGAGCAATCAGCCCCAGCATTTT. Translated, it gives CASSYGRSNQPQHF.

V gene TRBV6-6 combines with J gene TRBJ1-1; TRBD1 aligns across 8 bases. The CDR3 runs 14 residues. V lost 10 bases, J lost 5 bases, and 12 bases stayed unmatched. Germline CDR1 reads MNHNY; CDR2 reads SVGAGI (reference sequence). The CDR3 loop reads CAIGGTGDVTEAFF. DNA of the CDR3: TGTGCCATTGGCGGGACAGGCGACGTGACTGAAGCTTTCTTT.

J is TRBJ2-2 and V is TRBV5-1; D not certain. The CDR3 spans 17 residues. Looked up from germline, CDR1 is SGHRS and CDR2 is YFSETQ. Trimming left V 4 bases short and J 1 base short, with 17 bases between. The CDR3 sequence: CASSPPGVGENTGELFF. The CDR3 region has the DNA TGCGCCAGCAGCCCCCCCGGAGTGGGTGAGAACACCGGGGAGCTGTTTTTT.

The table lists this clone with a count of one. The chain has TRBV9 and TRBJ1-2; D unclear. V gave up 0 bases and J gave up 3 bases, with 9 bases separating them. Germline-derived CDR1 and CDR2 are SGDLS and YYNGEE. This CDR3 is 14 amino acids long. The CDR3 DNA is TGTGCCAGCAGCGTAGGGTCGAGGGACTATGGCTACACCTTC. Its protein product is CASSVGSRDYGYTF.

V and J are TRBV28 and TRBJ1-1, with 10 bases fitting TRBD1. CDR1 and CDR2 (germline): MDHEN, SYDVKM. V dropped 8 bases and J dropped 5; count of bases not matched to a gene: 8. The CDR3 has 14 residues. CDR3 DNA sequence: TGTGCCAGCCGGACAGGGGGGGGGAATACTGAAGCTTTCTTT. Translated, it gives CASRTGGGNTEAFF.

Written as DNA, the CDR3 is TGCAGCGTCCCCGTCATTGTTATACAGGGGTTCGTAAGGGGTGGCTACACCTTC. Its translation is CSVPVIVIQGFVRGGYTF. The rearrangement joins TRBV29-1 to TRBJ1-2; TRBD1 aligns across 7 bases. The V gene end was trimmed by 6 bases and the J gene end by 7 bases; junction bases not matched to a gene: 26. The CDR3 spans 18 residues. CDR1 is SQVTM and CDR2 is ANQGSEA in the germline V gene.

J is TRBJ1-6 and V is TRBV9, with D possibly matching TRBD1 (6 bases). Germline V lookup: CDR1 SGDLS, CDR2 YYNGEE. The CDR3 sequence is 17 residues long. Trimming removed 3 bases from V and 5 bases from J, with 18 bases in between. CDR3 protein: CASSGRGSTGDNSPLHF. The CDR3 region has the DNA TGTGCCAGCAGCGGTAGGGGGTCGACAGGAGATAATTCACCCCTCCACTTT.

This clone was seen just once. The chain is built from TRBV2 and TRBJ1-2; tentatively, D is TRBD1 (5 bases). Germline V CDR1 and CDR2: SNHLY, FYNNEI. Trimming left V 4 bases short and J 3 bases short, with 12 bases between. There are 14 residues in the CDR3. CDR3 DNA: TGTGCCAGCAGTGCCGGGGACGGCTACTATGGCTACACCTTC. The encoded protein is CASSAGDGYYGYTF.

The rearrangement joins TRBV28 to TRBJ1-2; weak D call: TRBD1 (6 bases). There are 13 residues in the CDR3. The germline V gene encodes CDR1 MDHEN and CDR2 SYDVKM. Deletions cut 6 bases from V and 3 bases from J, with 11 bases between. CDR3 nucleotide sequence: TGTGCCAGCAGGTCCAGGGGTGACTATGGCTACACCTTC. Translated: CASRSRGDYGYTF.